The clone carrying this TCR beta chain was observed at least ten times. TCRdb independently ran MiXCR on the 5' RACE reads; one entry per CDR3 protein. The table lists about 45,000 distinct CDR3 sequences, 5.5% to 7.5% of them singletons, with about 9.4% in the top ten. This sample is part of a study of T cells after yellow fever vaccination. Whole-study findings and limits: Highly abundant clonotypes carried over from the bulk population could end up in FACS-sorted repertoires as contaminants. Sorted memory subsets showed almost no vaccine-responding clonotypes on day 0.

CDR3 length: 15 residues. Trimming removed 9 bases from V and 7 bases from J, with 21 bases in between. Germline loops: CDR1 SNHLY, CDR2 FYNNEI. This receptor was taken from a man in his thirties or forties who received the YFV17D yellow fever vaccine. This specimen consisted of PBMCs, either bulk or a sorted T-cell subset (CD4+, CD8+, memory, or dextramer-sorted; not recorded which), obtained 45 days after the yellow fever booster vaccination. This chain uses TRBV2 with TRBJ2-2; maybe TRBD2 (6 bases). CDR3 DNA sequence: TGTGCCAGAGGCCTAGGGTCCGCCGGGGGCGGGGAGCTGTTTTTT. Its translation is CARGLGSAGGGELFF.